Each of the 9 T cell receptor beta chains below was sequenced from the same sample in a study of shared clonotypes between healthy human individuals. Sequencing used immunoSEQ multiplex PCR; TCRdb keeps in-frame clones, though not all of them. The table has roughly 1,000,000 clones, 70% to 80% seen once. Sequences were obtained from memory CD4+ T cells from PBMCs. The subset here: CD45RA-negative fraction. The receptors derive from a man between 18 and 29 years old in good health. Some clones in this sample may be carry-over from other donors' samples.

The gene calls are TRBV5-4 and TRBJ1-1; TRBD1 might be the D (5 bases). Germline lookup yields CDR1 SGHNT and CDR2 YYREEE (reference sequence). Trimming removed 4 bases at V and 1 base at J, with 8 bases between. The CDR3 has 13 residues. The CDR3 loop reads CASSGDRNTEAFF. The DNA for the CDR3 is TGTGCCAGCAGCGGCGACAGGAACACTGAAGCTTTCTTT. Full variable domain (remainder filled in from reference TRBV5-4 and TRBJ1-1): ETGVTQSPTHLIKTRGQQVTLRCSSQSGHNTVSWYQQALGQGPQFIFQYYREEENGRGNFPPRFSGLQFPNYSSELNVNALELDDSALYLCASSGDRNTEAFFGQGTRLTVV.

The J gene is TRBJ2-1, the V gene TRBV7-3; the match to TRBD2 covers 10 bases. Germline V gene sequence: CDR1 SGHTA, CDR2 FQGTGA. With 5 bases clipped from V and 7 bases from J, the junction kept 11 bases outside the gene matches. The CDR3 is made up of 16 amino acids. The CDR3 DNA is TGTGCCAGCAGCCGAGACCCGGGACTAGCGCGGAATGAGCAGTTCTTC. Protein: CASSRDPGLARNEQFF.

The chain carries TRBV28 and TRBJ1-1; D not resolved. This CDR3 contains 16 residues. Germline V gives CDR1 MDHEN, CDR2 SYDVKM. The ends were cut back, 2 bases at V and 0 bases at J, with 13 bases in the middle. CDR3 sequence reads: CASSLVQDLLNTEAFF. CDR3 nucleotide sequence: TGTGCCAGCAGTTTAGTCCAGGATCTTCTGAACACTGAAGCTTTCTTT. The variable domain in full, completed from reference TRBV28 and TRBJ1-1, reads DVKVTQSSRYLVKRTGEKVFLECVQDMDHENMFWYRQDPGLGLRLIYFSYDVKMKEKGDIPEGYSVSREKKERFSLILESASTNQTSMYLCASSLVQDLLNTEAFFGQGTRLTVV.

The chain's CDR3 is CASSERSRWRGPSGNTIYF. CDR3 bases: TGTGCCAGCAGTGAAAGGAGTAGGTGGAGGGGACCCTCTGGAAACACCATATATTTT. The chain employs TRBV6-1 and TRBJ1-3; tentative D call: TRBD1 (5 bases). The CDR3 extends over 19 amino acids. The V and J ends lost 2 bases and 0 bases respectively, with 20 bases between them. Germline V gene lookup returns CDR1 MNHNS and CDR2 SASEGT.

The table lists this clone with a count of one. This sequence joins TRBV2 and TRBJ2-2; 9 positions match TRBD1. The CDR3 consists of 19 residues. Trimming at V came to 2 bases and at J to 1 base, leaving 11 bases not matched to a gene. Germline lookup yields CDR1 SNHLY and CDR2 FYNNEI. CDR3 in DNA: TGTGCCAGCAGTGAAACGAGGGACAGGGTTCCCCAGAACACCGGGGAGCTGTTTTTT. Amino acid sequence: CASSETRDRVPQNTGELFF.

This rearrangement joins TRBV15 to TRBJ2-7, with 9 bases identical to TRBD1. Germline V gene sequence: CDR1 LNHNV, CDR2 YYDKDF (reference sequence). This CDR3 has 13 amino acids. With 6 bases clipped from V and 2 bases from J, the junction kept 2 bases outside the gene matches. CDR3 in DNA: TGTGCCACCAGGAGGACAGGGGCCTACGAGCAGTACTTC. Encoded protein: CATRRTGAYEQYF.

The V call is TRBV7-2, the J call TRBJ2-1, with D perhaps matching TRBD2 (6 bases). V lost 3 bases and J 9 bases, leaving 18 bases between the germline ends. Germline V CDR1 and CDR2: SGHTA, FQGNSA. This CDR3 is 15 amino acids long. This CDR3 is CASSFFPGSISEQFF. CDR3 nucleotide sequence: TGTGCCAGCAGCTTTTTCCCCGGGAGCATAAGTGAGCAGTTCTTC.

This clone was seen only a few times. The chain is built from TRBV10-1 and TRBJ2-5; 13 bases are shared with TRBD2. The end of the DNA is better explained by TRBJ2-7, so the J call may be wrong. The CDR3 is 16 amino acids. The germline V gene has CDR1 WNHNN and CDR2 SYGVQD (reference sequence). This CDR3 is CASSEGLAGAGYEQYF. CDR3 nucleotide sequence: TGCGCCAGCAGTGAGGGACTAGCGGGAGCGGGTTACGAGCAGTACTTC.

The sample holds a few counts of this clone. The chain joins TRBV6-5 to TRBJ1-1; tentatively, D is TRBD1 (5 bases). The CDR3 has 13 amino acids. Trimming stripped 8 bases from V and 4 bases from J, with 14 bases between. Per germline, CDR1 MNHEY and CDR2 SVGAGI. CDR3: CASGDQGSTEAFF. Here the CDR3 DNA reads TGTGCCAGCGGGGACCAGGGATCCACTGAAGCTTTCTTT.